This T cell receptor beta chain was recovered during a study of shared clonotypes between healthy human individuals. Findings and limits, study-wide: A few donors had around 5.5% of their naive CD4 clonotypes in common.

On this clone itself: Antigen unknown.

The CDR3 totals 15 residues. J lost 5 bases, V lost 7 bases, and 12 bases had no gene match. Germline V gene lookup returns CDR1 MNHEY and CDR2 SMNVEV (reference sequence). In the naive CD8 group, cells lacked CD45RO and were positively selected for CCR7, so terminally differentiated effector memory CD45RA+ cells were left out. Evenly divided among several immunoSEQ plates was the genomic DNA of each subset. As processed by the authors: Junction-only sequences without quality scores came from ImmunoSEQ, so filtering differed. Some clones are missing from TCRdb's copy, which holds only in-frame ones; the method was immunoSEQ multiplex PCR. For V, J and clone size, that table is used; D and trimming come from the DNA. Among about 800,000 clones listed, around 96% were seen once.

The specimen sequenced was naive CD8+ T cells sorted from blood. V gene TRBV27 combines with J gene TRBJ2-3; TRBD2 matches at 7 bases. The clonotype comes from a man aged 25 to 40 in good health. The DNA for the CDR3 is TGTGCCAGCACCACCTCCGGGGGAGGGCAAGATACGCAGTATTTT. It translates to CASTTSGGGQDTQYF.